This T cell receptor beta chain stems from a study of beta chain features in type 1 diabetes. Findings and caveats of the study: TCRB CDR3s were moderately but significantly shorter in Type 1 diabetes patients in all four CD4+ subsets.

This clone has only a few counts. No antigen is known for it. Of the isolated RNA, all was reverse transcribed, and so the sequenced material was expressed TCRB transcripts. Libraries were prepared by immunoSEQ multiplex PCR; TCRdb keeps only in-frame clonotypes and omits some of them. This table holds around 710,000 clones, 12% found once. The CDR3 extends over 14 amino acids. V was shortened by 6 bases and J by 0 bases, with 8 bases between the two germline ends. From germline, CDR1 is SGHAT and CDR2 FQNNGV. V and J are TRBV11-2 and TRBJ2-2, with no clear D. Sequenced sample: naive CD4+ T cells from blood. This TCR came from a man between 25 and 39 years old with type 1 diabetes. The CDR3 region is CASRPAANTGELFF. The CDR3 DNA sequence: TGTGCCAGCAGGCCGGCGGCGAACACCGGGGAGCTGTTTTTT.